The sequence of this T cell receptor beta chain was determined in a study of blood T cell repertoires in COVID-19 (dated by TCRdb to 2020 to 2022). Context from the whole study: Samples covering the acute and convalescent phases of COVID-19 were provided by collaborators in the United States, Italy and Spain. A de-identified subject ID, COVID-19 status, age in years and sex were almost always included in the sample metadata. Samples came from the ongoing ImmuneRACE study (first 160 participants) plus 1,254 subjects from 6 global collaborators. Where HLA class I and class II types were available, the types were taken from metadata supplied by the sample provider, not from assay-based typing. The material from the prospective study consisted of cDNA or gDNA derived from T cells, B-cell-depleted T cells, or PBMCs. The repertoires were released in a freely available public database meant as a resource for research on the immune response to SARS-CoV-2. Deeply sampled blood TCRbeta repertoires from subjects exposed to, actively infected with, or recovered from COVID-19 were included in the dataset. Study-wide findings and limitations: The amount of clinical and demographic metadata varied by source and participant and was provided uncurated.

The collaborating institutions used their own protocols to collect whole blood in K2EDTA tubes. For TCRbeta analysis, collaborators shipped samples as frozen whole blood, isolated PBMCs, or DNA extracted from either of those sample types. The immunoSEQ Assay, a bias-controlled multiplex PCR, was used to amplify TCRbeta CDR3 regions from genomic DNA. Regarding the original processing steps: The number of nucleated cells in each sample was estimated by amplification of reference gene primers within the assay. To quantify the absolute abundance of each unique TCRbeta CDR3 rearrangement, sequence reads were collapsed and filtered. Productive Simpson clonality was computed per sample as the square root of Simpson's diversity index over productive rearrangements. Held by TCRdb, this immuneACCESS table contains in-frame sequences only and omits some clones. Under half of the omission traces to an unresolved V gene where checked; the cause of the rest is unknown. D and trimming come from the DNA, and the V and J calls and clone size come from that table. A total of 95,000 or so clones appear in this sample, 75% to 90% of them only once. The ten largest account for 1.2% of the sample.

The cysteine opens and the phenylalanine closes a CDR3 of 18 amino acids. Just the 54-base CDR3 DNA is kept, in frame starting at base 1. Germline trimming amounts to 1 base on V and 0 bases on J, with 2 as the count of junction bases outside the gene matches. Sequences SGHVS (CDR1) and FNYEAQ (CDR2) are obtained from the germline V gene. A word on this clone: Its binding antigen is unknown. Base qualities are not at hand, and no much larger clone is one base apart.

The chain was built from TRBV7-6 and TRBJ2-4; TRBD2 agrees with 14 junctional bases. Source material: peripheral blood. This receptor was identified in an elderly man with active or convalescent COVID-19. The CDR3 corresponds to CASSLGGLAGVAKNIQYF. The DNA reads as follows: TGTGCCAGCAGCTTAGGGGGACTAGCGGGAGTAGCCAAAAACATTCAGTACTTC.